Below, 16 T cell receptor beta chains from the same sample are listed, as sequenced in a study of blood T cell repertoires in COVID-19. Here immunoSEQ multiplex PCR was the method, and the copy in TCRdb shows in-frame clones only, minus some. The repertoire holds about 160,000 clones, with roughly 80% as singletons. The source material was PBMCs or T cells enriched from blood (not recorded which). The receptors come from a woman aged 55 to 70 who had recovered from COVID-19.

The CDR3 DNA follows: TGTGCCAGCAGCCAGGGACAGGGGGAAGGCGTAGATACGCAGTATTTT. Its translation is CASSQGQGEGVDTQYF. This rearrangement joins TRBV4-2 to TRBJ2-3; 11 nucleotides agree with TRBD1. V shed 3 bases, J shed 5 bases, and the junction held 7 bases outside the gene matches. The CDR3 consists of 16 residues. Looked up from germline, CDR1 is LGHNA and CDR2 is YNFKEQ.

With respect to this clone: Other nucleotide sequences from this sample produce the same CDR3. The genes are TRBV2 and TRBJ2-7; D may be TRBD1 (6 bases). The germline V and J ends were trimmed by 4 bases and 2 bases, with 9 bases remaining between them. The CDR3 has 13 residues. From germline, CDR1 is SNHLY and CDR2 FYNNEI. The CDR3 reads CASSATGTYEQYF. The CDR3 nucleotides are TGTGCCAGCAGTGCGACAGGTACCTACGAGCAGTACTTC.

On this clone: At the DNA level, this CDR3 is encoded by other sequences in the same sample as well. V and J are TRBV19 and TRBJ1-5; D is unclear. V was shortened by 1 base and J by 4 bases, with 5 bases between the two germline ends. CDR3 length: 13 amino acids. In germline, CDR1 is LNHDA, CDR2 SQIVND (reference sequence). CDR3 in amino acids: CASSIGGNQPQHF. CDR3 nucleotides: TGTGCCAGTAGTATAGGAGGGAATCAGCCCCAGCATTTT.

J is TRBJ1-2 and V is TRBV6-1; perhaps TRBD1 as D (5 bases). Trimming took off 1 base at V and 4 bases at J, with 13 bases between the two ends. Germline V gives CDR1 MNHNS, CDR2 SASEGT. The CDR3 consists of 15 residues. The CDR3 DNA reads TGTGCCAGCAGTGAAGTTATCGGGGGACCCTATGGCTACACCTTC. This sequence encodes CASSEVIGGPYGYTF.

Many counts were recorded for this clone. The CDR3 DNA sequence: TGTGCCAGCAGTGAAGGACGGACTTATGGCTACACCTTC. This translates into CASSEGRTYGYTF. V and J are TRBV6-1 and TRBJ1-2; D call uncertain. Germline V gene lookup returns CDR1 MNHNS and CDR2 SASEGT. This CDR3 comprises 13 residues. Between the trimmed V and J ends, which lost 1 base and 5 bases, there was a span of 8 bases.

The genes are TRBV24-1 and TRBJ2-7; 7 bases fit TRBD1. This CDR3 contains 14 residues. CDR1 and CDR2 (germline): KGHDR, SFDVKD. V shed 4 bases and J 1 base; nucleotides not matched to a gene: 3. CDR3 nucleotides: TGTGCCACCAGTGAGGACAGGCCGTCCTACGAGCAGTACTTC. Protein: CATSEDRPSYEQYF.

V and J are TRBV6-1 and TRBJ2-3; D remains unclear. Trimming stripped 1 base from V and 4 bases from J, with 9 bases between. There are 14 residues in the CDR3. The V gene's germline CDR1 is MNHNS and CDR2 SASEGT. In DNA form, the CDR3 reads TGTGCCAGCAGTGAAGGGGCGATGCCAGATACGCAGTATTTT. It is translated as CASSEGAMPDTQYF.

This clone was seen more than once but under ten times. V is TRBV2 and J is TRBJ1-2; D unresolved. Trimming pared 6 bases from V and 4 bases from J, leaving 18 bases between. Per germline, CDR1 SNHLY and CDR2 FYNNEI. This CDR3 comprises 15 residues. CDR3: CASSPRVGGGYGYTF. In DNA form, the CDR3 reads TGTGCCAGCAGCCCCCGCGTGGGAGGAGGCTATGGCTACACCTTC.

The rearrangement uses TRBV19 and TRBJ1-1; no clear D. Germline V gene data show CDR1 as LNHDA and CDR2 as SQIVND (reference sequence). The CDR3 totals 14 residues. Trimming stripped 6 bases from V and 0 bases from J, with 11 bases between. The CDR3 loop is CASRTEVMNTEAFF. CDR3 coding DNA: TGTGCCAGTAGGACGGAGGTTATGAACACTGAAGCTTTCTTT. Looking up the rest from reference TRBV19 and TRBJ1-1 gives the full variable domain: DGGITQSPKYLFRKEGQNVTLSCEQNLNHDAMYWYRQDPGQGLRLIYYSQIVNDFQKGDIAEGYSVSREKKESFPLTVTSAQKNPTAFYLCASRTEVMNTEAFFGQGTRLTVV.

The chain joins TRBV14 to TRBJ1-2; 9 bases align to TRBD1. This CDR3 contains 15 residues. Trimming cost V 4 bases and J 4 bases; bases outside gene matches: 7. Per the germline V gene, CDR1 is SGHDN and CDR2 is FVKESK. CDR3: CASSPPGQGGYGYTF. The CDR3 nucleotides read TGTGCCAGCAGCCCTCCGGGACAGGGAGGCTATGGCTACACCTTC. Drawing the rest from reference TRBV14 and TRBJ1-2, the complete variable domain is EAGVTQFPSHSVIEKGQTVTLRCDPISGHDNLYWYRRVMGKEIKFLLHFVKESKQDESGMPNNRFLAERTGGTYSTLKVQPAELEDSGVYFCASSPPGQGGYGYTFGSGTRLTVV.

The chain joins TRBV9 to TRBJ2-3; D uncertain. Germline V gives CDR1 SGDLS, CDR2 YYNGEE. This CDR3 is 14 amino acids long. Between the trimmed V and J ends, which lost 0 bases and 6 bases, there was a span of 11 bases. The chain's CDR3 is CASSVGLLVDTQYF. The CDR3 coding sequence is TGTGCCAGCAGCGTAGGACTCCTGGTTGATACGCAGTATTTT.

This clone has a handful of counts. The chain uses TRBV25-1 and TRBJ2-3, with 8 nucleotides matching TRBD2. Germline CDR1 and CDR2: MGHDK and SYGVNS. The CDR3 has 15 residues. Trimming cost V 5 bases and J 5 bases; bases outside gene matches: 9. CDR3 sequence (DNA): TGTGCCAGCAGTTTGACGGGGGGGCTTGGAGATACGCAGTATTTT. It codes for CASSLTGGLGDTQYF.

V gene TRBV7-9 combines with J gene TRBJ2-5; TRBD1 is a possible D gene (6 bases). CDR3 length: 15 amino acids. Germline loops: CDR1 SEHNR, CDR2 FQNEAQ (reference sequence). Trimming cost V 3 bases and J 2 bases, with 13 bases left between them. As DNA, the CDR3 is TGTGCCAGCAGCTTTTCTCCAGGGGTTCAAGAGACCCAGTACTTC. Translating gives CASSFSPGVQETQYF.

The rearrangement links TRBV13 to TRBJ2-1; D is possibly TRBD1 (6 bases). The CDR3 contains 15 residues. V dropped 5 bases and J dropped 2 bases, with 13 bases sitting between them. CDR1 is PRHDT, CDR2 FYEKMQ, per germline (reference sequence). The DNA for the CDR3 is TGTGCCAGCAGCAAGACAGGAGGACCCTACAATGAGCAGTTCTTC. It codes for CASSKTGGPYNEQFF.

This rearrangement joins TRBV2 to TRBJ2-7; the D gene is possibly TRBD1 (6 bases). The CDR3 is made up of 15 amino acids. Trimming cost V 2 bases and J 3 bases, with 14 bases left between them. Per germline, CDR1 SNHLY and CDR2 FYNNEI. CDR3 sequence: CASSELQGERYEQYF. The CDR3 DNA is TGTGCCAGCAGTGAATTACAGGGTGAACGCTACGAGCAGTACTTC.

J is TRBJ2-3 and V is TRBV2; D is uncertain. Germline V gives CDR1 SNHLY, CDR2 FYNNEI. V was shortened by 4 bases and J by 6 bases, with 20 bases between the two germline ends. This CDR3 is 16 amino acids long. The CDR3 coding sequence is TGTGCCAGCAGTGGCGCTCACATGACTGGGTTTGATACGCAGTATTTT. It translates to CASSGAHMTGFDTQYF.